These T cell receptor beta chains were read from a single sample in a study of blood T cells in healthy people across ages. TCRdb reprocessed the 5' RACE reads via MiXCR and lists one record per CDR3 protein. The data hold over a million distinct CDR3 sequences, with approximately 59% observed a single time. Sequencing input: blood. These receptors originate from a young man in good health. CDR3s include the opening cysteine and the closing phenylalanine or tryptophan. The D gene is left open where the match is weak. Only some rows state a clone size, as once, few, many or a class for expanded clones.

V gene	J gene	clone size	D gene	CDR3 DNA	CDR3 protein
TRBV7-6	TRBJ2-4	-	TRBD1	TGTGCCAGCAGCTCATACAGGGGATGGGAGCAGTACTTC	CASSSYRGWEQYF
TRBV27	TRBJ2-7	-	TRBD2	TGTGCCAGCAGTTTCCAGCTAGCGGGAGGCTCCTACGAGCAGTACTTC	CASSFQLAGGSYEQYF
TRBV29-1	TRBJ2-6	-	-	TGCAGCGTTGCGAACGTTGGGGCCAACGTCCTGACTTTC	CSVANVGANVLTF
TRBV10-3	TRBJ1-2	-	-	TGTGCCATAGAGGAATCTGACTATGGCTACACCTTC	CAIEESDYGYTF
TRBV5-1	TRBJ2-3	-	-	TGCGCCGGCAGCTTGGAGGGGGGAAGCACAGATACGCAGTATTTT	CAGSLEGGSTDTQYF
TRBV2	TRBJ2-7	-	-	TGTGCCAGCAGCGAAGATCCCCTGGGAGTGGGAATTGACGAGCAGTACTTC	CASSEDPLGVGIDEQYF
TRBV20-1	TRBJ2-7	-	TRBD1	TGCAGTGCTAGAGCCAGGCTGGGACAGGAGATGGGAATTAGCTCCTACGAGCAGTACTTC	CSARARLGQEMGISSYEQYF
TRBV5-1	TRBJ1-1	-	-	TGCGCCAGCAGCTTGGGATTGGGTGGTTCGGAGGGGACTGAAGCTTTCTTT	CASSLGLGGSEGTEAFF
TRBV20-1	TRBJ1-5	-	-	TGCAGTGCTCAGAGAGACACGCGGAGGATCGATCAGCCCCAGCATTTT	CSAQRDTRRIDQPQHF
TRBV25-1	TRBJ2-2	once	-	TGTGCCAGCAGTGAAGGGGCTCGAGACACCGGGGAGCTGTTTTTT	CASSEGARDTGELFF
TRBV4-3	TRBJ1-2	few	-	TGCGCCAGCAGCCAAGATTGGGGGGCGTATGGCTACACCTTC	CASSQDWGAYGYTF
TRBV20-1	TRBJ2-1	once	TRBD2	TGCAGTGCTGTACTAGCGGGGGACTACAATGAGCAGTTCTTC	CSAVLAGDYNEQFF
TRBV7-7	TRBJ2-1	-	-	TGTGCCAGCAGCTTAGAAATCGGACCCCAACAATACAATGAGCAGTTCTTC	CASSLEIGPQQYNEQFF
TRBV7-6	TRBJ2-7	few	-	TGTGCCAGCAGCTCTCAGGGGATCGAGCAGTACTTC	CASSSQGIEQYF
TRBV9	TRBJ2-4	-	-	TGTGCCAGCAGCGTAGGTCAGGGTCCTGCAAAAAACATTCAGTACTTC	CASSVGQGPAKNIQYF
TRBV6-2/TRBV6-3	TRBJ2-3	once	TRBD2	TGTGCCAGCATGCGGGGGGGCCGCAACACAGATACGCAGTATTTT	CASMRGGRNTDTQYF
TRBV5-1	TRBJ1-2	-	-	TGCGCCAGCAGACCCATCCCCGCTAGCTATGGCTACACCTTC	CASRPIPASYGYTF
TRBV29-1	TRBJ1-1	few	TRBD1	TGCAGCGTCCTAAGGGTAGGGACAGGGTTTGTCGCTTTCTTT	CSVLRVGTGFVAFF
TRBV29-1	TRBJ2-5	many	-	TGCAGCGTTGAAGAAGAGACCCAGTACTTC	CSVEEETQYF
TRBV7-2	TRBJ2-1	-	-	TGTGCCAGCAGCTTGGTAGGGGAGGTTGATGAGCAGTTCTTC	CASSLVGEVDEQFF
TRBV4-3	TRBJ2-7	few	TRBD2	TGCGCCAGCAGCCTTGGGACTAGCCCCTACAATGAGCAGTACTTC	CASSLGTSPYNEQYF
TRBV5-1	TRBJ2-7	few	TRBD1	TGCGCCAGCTTGCCTGAGGACAGGGGCTACGAGCAGTACTTC	CASLPEDRGYEQYF
TRBV20-1	TRBJ2-7	-	TRBD2	TGCAGTGCCAGGTCTCGGGGGGAAAGCTTACAATCCCGCCGGGGATACGAGCAGTACTTC	CSARSRGESLQSRRGYEQYF
TRBV2	TRBJ2-7	few	TRBD2	TGTGCCAGCAGAGGACTAGCGAGTACCTACGAGCAGTACTTC	CASRGLASTYEQYF
TRBV2	TRBJ2-1	-	TRBD1	TGTGCCAGCATTGAGGACAGGGCTAACAATGAGCAGTTCTTC	CASIEDRANNEQFF
TRBV7-2	TRBJ2-5	once	TRBD2	TGTGCCAGCAGTCAGACTGGCGGGGGGTATAAACAAGAGACCCAGTACTTC	CASSQTGGGYKQETQYF
TRBV4-1	TRBJ2-1	-	-	TGCGCCAGCAGCCAAGGACGGACAGGAGGGAATGAGCAGTTCTTC	CASSQGRTGGNEQFF
TRBV4-3	TRBJ2-3	-	-	TGCGCCAGCAGCCAAGTAAGTTTCCTGCAGGCGGATACGCAGTATTTT	CASSQVSFLQADTQYF
TRBV11-2	TRBJ2-7	few	-	TGTGCCAGCAGCTTAGTCGCTGGCGAGCAGTACTTC	CASSLVAGEQYF
TRBV5-4	TRBJ1-4	once	-	TGTGCCAGCAGCTTATCGGGTAATGAAAAACTGTTTTTT	CASSLSGNEKLFF
TRBV25-1	TRBJ2-5	-	-	TGTGCCAGCCGAATAAAGACCCAGTACTTC	CASRIKTQYF
TRBV7-9	TRBJ2-3	-	TRBD1	TGTGCCAGCAGCATCCTACAGGGGGCTAAAGATACGCAGTATTTT	CASSILQGAKDTQYF
TRBV29-1	TRBJ2-4	few	TRBD2	TGCAGCGTCAGGACTAGCAGCGACATTCAGTACTTC	CSVRTSSDIQYF
TRBV12-3/TRBV12-4	TRBJ1-6	once	TRBD1	TGTGCCAGCAGTGGGACAGGGGAATCACCCCTCCACTTT	CASSGTGESPLHF
TRBV5-6	TRBJ1-6	-	TRBD1	TGTGCCAGCAGCTTGATGGATCAGGGGGTCGCTTCACCCCTCCACTTT	CASSLMDQGVASPLHF
TRBV7-9	TRBJ2-7	once	-	TGTGCCAGCAGCCCAAGCGAACACAGGGAGCAGTACTTC	CASSPSEHREQYF
TRBV7-9	TRBJ1-5	-	TRBD1	TGTGCCAGCAGCGCCACAGGGGGTCGACAGCCCCAGCATTTT	CASSATGGRQPQHF
TRBV6-6	TRBJ1-4	-	TRBD1	TGTGCCAGCAGTTACAGGGGGGGGACAGTTGAAAAACTGTTTTTT	CASSYRGGTVEKLFF
TRBV29-1	TRBJ1-1	-	-	TGCGGCCCAACCATTGCAGGGAATGGGGACACTGAAGCTTTCTTT	CGPTIAGNGDTEAFF
TRBV2	TRBJ1-2	-	-	TGTGCCAGCAGTGTGGGGAAGTCAGTCTATGGCTACACCTTC	CASSVGKSVYGYTF
TRBV4-1	TRBJ2-7	-	-	TGCGCCAGCAGCCAAGATCCGCCAGACCGATACTCCTACGAGCAGTACTTC	CASSQDPPDRYSYEQYF
TRBV20-1	TRBJ2-1	-	-	TGCAGTGCTAGAGCTAAAACGGGGCAGTTCTTC	CSARAKTGQFF
TRBV12-3/TRBV12-4	TRBJ1-2	-	-	TGTGCCAGCAGTTTACGGGACGCGGGGGGCTATGGCTACACCTTC	CASSLRDAGGYGYTF
TRBV13	TRBJ1-3	-	-	TGTGCCAGCAGCTCCCGGGTCCCCTCTGGAAACACCATATATTTT	CASSSRVPSGNTIYF
TRBV27	TRBJ2-7	-	TRBD2	TGTGCCAGCCAGGTGACGGGAGGGCCGTATGAGCAGTACTTC	CASQVTGGPYEQYF
TRBV11-2	TRBJ2-7	-	-	TGTGCCAGCAGCCCTTCGGGACTCCTCCTATACGAGCAGTACTTC	CASSPSGLLLYEQYF
TRBV18	TRBJ1-5	-	TRBD1	TGTGCCAGCTCACCGGGGACAGGGGGCCAGGGGAATCAGCCCCAGCATTTT	CASSPGTGGQGNQPQHF
TRBV7-4	TRBJ2-7	-	-	TGTGCCAGCAGCACCTTACAGGTACCGAGGCCCTACGAGCAGTACTTC	CASSTLQVPRPYEQYF
TRBV7-2	TRBJ2-7	-	TRBD1	TGTGTCAGCAGCTTTGGACAGGGCGAGCAGTACTTC	CVSSFGQGEQYF
TRBV20-1	TRBJ2-3	-	TRBD2	TGCAGTGCTACCATAGCGGGAGTGGGGGCAGATACGCAGTATTTT	CSATIAGVGADTQYF
TRBV15	TRBJ1-2	-	-	TGTGCCGTGTCGCGTGAGAATGGCTATGGCTACACCTTC	CAVSRENGYGYTF
TRBV6-2/TRBV6-3	TRBJ2-3	few	-	TGTGCCAGCAGTTACGCAGGGGCTGGAACAGATACGCAGTATTTT	CASSYAGAGTDTQYF
TRBV4-1	TRBJ2-3	-	-	TGCGCCAGCAGCCAAGAGCGAACGCGGGACTGGGGTCAAGGGCAGTATTTT	CASSQERTRDWGQGQYF
TRBV20-1	TRBJ2-7	-	-	TGCAGTGTTGGGGCAGGTCTCGGCTACGAGCAGTACTTC	CSVGAGLGYEQYF
TRBV29-1	TRBJ2-1	-	-	TGCAGCGTTAAAGATCCTAGAGAGAACAATGAGCAGTTCTTC	CSVKDPRENNEQFF
TRBV3-1	TRBJ2-5	-	-	TGTGCCAGCAGCCAGACCGGAAGAGGCGGGTACTTC	CASSQTGRGGYF
TRBV20-1	TRBJ2-3	-	-	TGCAGTGCTAGAGATGAAGGGGGTGGAGGGCGAACAGATACGCAGTATTTT	CSARDEGGGGRTDTQYF
TRBV20-1	TRBJ2-7	-	TRBD2	TGCAGTGCAGAACGGGACTACTCCTACGAGCAGTACTTC	CSAERDYSYEQYF
TRBV29-1	TRBJ2-5	few	-	TGCAGCGTTGAATCGCGTCGGGGGTCCCAAGAGACCCAGTACTTC	CSVESRRGSQETQYF
TRBV27	TRBJ2-7	-	-	TGTGCCAGCACGTCAGAAGACATGCCCTACGAGCAGTACTTC	CASTSEDMPYEQYF